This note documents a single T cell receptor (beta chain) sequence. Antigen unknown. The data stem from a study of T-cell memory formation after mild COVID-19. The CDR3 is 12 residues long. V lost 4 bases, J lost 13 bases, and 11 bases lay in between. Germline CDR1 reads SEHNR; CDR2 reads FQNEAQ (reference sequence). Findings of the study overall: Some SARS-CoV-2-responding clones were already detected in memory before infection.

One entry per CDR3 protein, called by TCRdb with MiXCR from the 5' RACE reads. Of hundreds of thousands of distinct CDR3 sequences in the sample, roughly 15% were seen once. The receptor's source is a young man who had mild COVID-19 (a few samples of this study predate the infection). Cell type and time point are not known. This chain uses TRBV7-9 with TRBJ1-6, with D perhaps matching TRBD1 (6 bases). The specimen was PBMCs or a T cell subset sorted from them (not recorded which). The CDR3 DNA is TGTGCCAGCAGCTGGCCTCAGGGGCCCCTCCACTTT. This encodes CASSWPQGPLHF.